This TCR beta chain was sequenced in a study of T cells after yellow fever vaccination. Study observations and caveats: Some clonotypes, a small share, were shared between CD4 and CD8 compartments.

Turning to this clonotype: Antigen specificity is unknown.

This CDR3 has 15 amino acids. CDR1 is MGHRA, CDR2 YSYEKL, per germline. V was cut by 1 base and J by 2 bases, with 12 bases left in between. One entry per CDR3 protein results from TCRdb running MiXCR on the 5' RACE reads. This table has tens of thousands of distinct CDR3 sequences, roughly 7% appearing once. This TCR was recovered from a man between 18 and 35 years old who received the YFV17D yellow fever vaccine. The chain joins TRBV4-1 to TRBJ2-7; D is unclear. This material consisted of CD8+ T cells sorted from PBMCs, taken approximately 11 days after the first yellow fever vaccination. In nucleotides, the CDR3 is TGCGCCAGCAGCCAAGTGCCAGGTAGTACCTACGAGCAGTACTTC. Translating gives CASSQVPGSTYEQYF.